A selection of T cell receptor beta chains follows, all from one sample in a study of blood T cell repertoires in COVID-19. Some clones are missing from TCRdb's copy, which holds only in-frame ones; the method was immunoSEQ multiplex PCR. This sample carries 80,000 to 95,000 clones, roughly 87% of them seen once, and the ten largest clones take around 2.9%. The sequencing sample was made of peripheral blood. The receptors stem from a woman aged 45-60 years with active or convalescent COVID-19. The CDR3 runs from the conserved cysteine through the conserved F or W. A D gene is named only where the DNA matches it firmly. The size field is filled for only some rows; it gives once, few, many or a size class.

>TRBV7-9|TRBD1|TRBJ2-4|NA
TGTGCCAGCAGCTCCGGGACAGTAAAAAACATTCAGTACTTC
CASSSGTVKNIQYF
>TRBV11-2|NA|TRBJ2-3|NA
TGTGCCAGCAGCCCCCAGGTTGAGCAGTATTTT
CASSPQVEQYF
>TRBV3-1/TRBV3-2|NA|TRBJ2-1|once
TGTGCCAGCAGCCCAGATGGGACTTCTCGTAATGAGCAGTTCTTC
CASSPDGTSRNEQFF
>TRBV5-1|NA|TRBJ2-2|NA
TGCGCCAGCAGCTTCATGACAGGGAGGACCGGGGAGCTGTTTTTT
CASSFMTGRTGELFF
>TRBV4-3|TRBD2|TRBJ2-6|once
TGCGCCAGCAGCCAAGCTCCCCTAGCGGGGGGGGTCTCTGGGGCCAACGTCCTGACTTTC
CASSQAPLAGGVSGANVLTF
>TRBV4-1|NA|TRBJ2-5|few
TGCGCCAGCAGCCAAGTAGGGCAGGGCCAAGAGACCCAGTACTTC
CASSQVGQGQETQYF
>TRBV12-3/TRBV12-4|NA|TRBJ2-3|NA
TGTGCCAGCAGTTGGAGTAGCGACAATACGCAGTATTTT
CASSWSSDNTQYF
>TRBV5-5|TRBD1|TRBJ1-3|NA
TGTGCCAGCAGCGTTATCGGGACAGAAGTTGGAAACACCATATATTTT
CASSVIGTEVGNTIYF
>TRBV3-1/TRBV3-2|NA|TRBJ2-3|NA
TGTGCCAGCAGCCAAGTCCCGCGGGGGCGCACAGATACGCAGTATTTT
CASSQVPRGRTDTQYF
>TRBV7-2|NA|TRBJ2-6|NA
TGTGCCAGCAGCCCCGCAGGGCGCGGTGGGGCCAACGTCCTGACTTTC
CASSPAGRGGANVLTF
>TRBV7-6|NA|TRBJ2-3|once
TGTGCCAGCAGCCGAGGGGGACATTGGAAGAGCACAGATACGCAGTATTTT
CASSRGGHWKSTDTQYF
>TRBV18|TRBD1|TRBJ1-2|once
TGTGCCAGCTCACCACTTGCGACAGGGAAGGACTATGGCTACACCTTC
CASSPLATGKDYGYTF
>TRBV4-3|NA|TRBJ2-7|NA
TGCGCCAGCAGCCAAGACCCGTTTACCTACGAGCAGTACTTC
CASSQDPFTYEQYF
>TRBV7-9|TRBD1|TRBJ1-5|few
TGTGCCAGCAGCGGCCGGGACAGGGGGCGCGCAAGCAATCAGCCCCAGCATTTT
CASSGRDRGRASNQPQHF
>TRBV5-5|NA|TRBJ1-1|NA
TGTGCCAGCAGCTTGGTGGTCAGTACTATTGAAGCTTTCTTT
CASSLVVSTIEAFF
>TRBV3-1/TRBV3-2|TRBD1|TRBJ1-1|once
TGTGCCAGCAGCCACCGGGACAGGGAAGCTTTCTTT
CASSHRDREAFF
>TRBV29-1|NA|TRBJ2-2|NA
TGCAGCGTTGCGAGTCCCGGGGAGCTGTTTTTT
CSVASPGELFF